Listed below are T cell receptor beta chains from one sample, sequenced in a study of OX40 agonist ivuxolimab in advanced cancers. Generated by immunoSEQ multiplex PCR, the TCRdb table keeps only in-frame clones and is missing some. The data hold some 26,000 clones, with 70% to 80% observed a single time. The material was CD4+ or CD8+ T cells sorted from blood, obtained in a trial of the OX40 agonist ivuxolimab. The source is an adult with an advanced solid tumor such as melanoma, head and neck, liver or kidney cancer. Each CDR3 is given with its conserved first and last residue. A D gene is named only where the DNA matches it firmly. Size tells how often a clone was seen (once, few, many) or the class of an expanded clone, and some rows leave it out.

CASSATGTNPDTQYF,TGTGCCAGCAGCGCAACAGGGACTAATCCAGATACGCAGTATTTT,15,TRBJ2-3,TRBV9,-,-
CASSARQIYNEQFF,TGTGCCAGCAGTGCTCGGCAGATTTACAATGAGCAGTTCTTC,14,TRBJ2-1,TRBV2,-,-
CASSLVGAGLLYEQYF,TGTGCCAGCAGCTTAGTAGGAGCAGGGCTGCTCTACGAGCAGTACTTC,16,TRBJ2-7,TRBV13,-,-
CASSDSSGGATDTQYF,TGTGCCAGCAGTGACTCTAGCGGGGGGGCCACAGATACGCAGTATTTT,16,TRBJ2-3,TRBV6-4,-,TRBD2
CAISESLASGGTDTQYF,TGTGCCATCAGTGAGTCATTGGCTAGCGGGGGCACAGATACGCAGTATTTT,17,TRBJ2-3,TRBV10-3,-,TRBD2
CASSQVPEGNEQFF,TGCGCCAGCAGCCAAGTCCCAGAGGGAAATGAGCAGTTCTTC,14,TRBJ2-1,TRBV4-1,-,-
CASSALGRTSYEQYF,TGTGCCAGCAGTGCCCTAGGGCGCACCTCCTACGAGCAGTACTTC,15,TRBJ2-7,TRBV6-5,few,-
CASNRGGGTEAFF,TGTGCCAGCAACAGAGGGGGCGGCACTGAAGCTTTCTTT,13,TRBJ1-1,TRBV5-4,-,TRBD1
CASSLVGDEQFF,TGTGCCAGCAGCTTAGTCGGGGATGAGCAGTTCTTC,12,TRBJ2-1,TRBV11-2,-,-
CASSLGEGYAYEQYF,TGTGCTAGCAGCTTAGGTGAAGGGTACGCCTACGAGCAGTACTTC,15,TRBJ2-7,TRBV7-7,-,-
CAILTHSYEQYF,TGTGCCATCCTAACACACTCCTACGAGCAGTACTTC,12,TRBJ2-7,TRBV10-3,-,-
CASSSSGMAGGGYNEQFF,TGCGCCAGCAGCTCTTCGGGGATGGCGGGGGGCGGTTACAATGAGCAGTTCTTC,18,TRBJ2-1,TRBV5-1,-,TRBD2
CASSLSTNANEQFF,TGTGCCAGCAGCTTAAGTACCAATGCCAATGAGCAGTTCTTC,14,TRBJ2-1,TRBV7-9,-,-
CASSQGYSVLNEQFF,TGTGCCAGCAGCCAAGGCTACTCCGTTCTCAATGAGCAGTTCTTC,15,TRBJ2-1,TRBV14,-,-
CASSERVGIFYEQYF,TGTGCCAGCAGTGAACGGGTCGGGATTTTTTACGAGCAGTACTTC,15,TRBJ2-7,TRBV25-1,few,-
CAWRTVKQGGGEAFF,TGTGCCTGGAGAACCGTTAAGCAGGGCGGGGGTGAAGCTTTCTTT,15,TRBJ1-1,TRBV30,-,-
CASSLQLAVNEQFF,TGCGCCAGCAGCCTGCAACTAGCGGTAAATGAGCAGTTCTTC,14,TRBJ2-1,TRBV4-1,-,TRBD2
CATSRHRGGQPQHF,TGTGCCACCAGCAGACACAGGGGGGGTCAGCCCCAGCATTTT,14,TRBJ1-5,TRBV15,-,TRBD1
CASSPWTEGGLNSYTF,TGTGCCAGCAGTCCTTGGACAGAAGGGGGCCTAAATAGCTACACCTTC,16,TRBJ1-2,TRBV28,-,TRBD1
CASSLARQGSLGYEQYF,TGTGCCAGCAGTTTAGCCCGACAGGGTTCTTTAGGCTACGAGCAGTACTTC,17,TRBJ2-7,TRBV27,-,TRBD1
CASSLEAFRVQETQYF,TGTGCCAGCAGCTTAGAGGCGTTCAGGGTCCAAGAGACCCAGTACTTC,16,TRBJ2-5,TRBV7-9,-,-
CASSHRTSGDTDTQYF,TGTGCCAGCAGTCACAGGACTAGCGGGGACACAGATACGCAGTATTTT,16,TRBJ2-3,TRBV9,-,TRBD2
CASSGGHYGYTF,TGTGCCAGCAGCGGAGGTCACTATGGCTACACCTTC,12,TRBJ1-2,TRBV7-9,-,-
CASSARRETQYF,TGTGCCAGCAGCGCGCGTCGAGAGACCCAGTACTTC,12,TRBJ2-5,TRBV5-4,-,-
CARKGRSNYGYTF,TGTGCCAGGAAGGGACGGTCTAACTATGGCTACACCTTC,13,TRBJ1-2,TRBV2,-,-
CASSVYDSSYEQYF,TGTGCCAGCAGTGTCTACGACAGCTCCTACGAGCAGTACTTC,14,TRBJ2-7,TRBV6-1,-,-
CASSAKTGGLTEAFF,TGTGCCAGCAGCGCAAAGACAGGGGGCCTTACTGAAGCTTTCTTT,15,TRBJ1-1,TRBV21-1,-,-
CASSEWGKTEAFF,TGTGCCAGCAGTGAATGGGGCAAGACTGAAGCTTTCTTT,13,TRBJ1-1,TRBV6-1,-,-
CASSLASENQPQHF,TGTGCCAGCAGCTTGGCGTCAGAAAATCAGCCCCAGCATTTT,14,TRBJ1-5,TRBV5-5,-,-
CASSPRLAGGLDTQYF,TGTGCCAGCAGCCCTAGACTAGCGGGAGGGTTAGATACGCAGTATTTT,16,TRBJ2-3,TRBV11-3,-,TRBD2
CASSVGLAVNTDTQYF,TGTGCCAGCAGCGTAGGGCTAGCGGTTAACACAGATACGCAGTATTTT,16,TRBJ2-3,TRBV9,-,TRBD2
CASSPGQGSYGYTF,TGTGCCAGCAGCCCCGGACAGGGGTCGTACGGCTACACCTTC,14,TRBJ1-2,TRBV6-5,-,TRBD1
CASSEARTEGFYNSPLHF,TGTGCCAGCAGTGAAGCGCGGACAGAAGGGTTCTATAATTCACCCCTCCACTTT,18,TRBJ1-6,TRBV6-1,few,-
CASSPTGLGNTEAFF,TGTGCCAGCAGCCCCACAGGGCTGGGGAACACTGAAGCTTTCTTT,15,TRBJ1-1,TRBV7-9,-,-
CASSLVAQIDTEAFF,TGCGCCAGCAGCTTGGTTGCACAGATTGACACTGAAGCTTTCTTT,15,TRBJ1-1,TRBV5-1,once,-
CASSDPRTSGGPYNEQFF,TGTGCCAGCAGTGACCCCCGGACTAGCGGGGGACCCTACAATGAGCAGTTCTTC,18,TRBJ2-1,TRBV2,-,TRBD2
CASSASGTSGVQETQYF,TGTGCCAGCAGCGCGTCCGGGACTAGCGGGGTCCAAGAGACCCAGTACTTC,17,TRBJ2-5,TRBV9,-,TRBD2
CSVAQMSYEQYF,TGCAGCGTTGCACAGATGTCCTACGAGCAGTACTTC,12,TRBJ2-7,TRBV29-1,many,-
CASSNWGQHYNEQFF,TGTGCCAGCAGTAACTGGGGACAGCACTACAATGAGCAGTTCTTC,15,TRBJ2-1,TRBV28,few,TRBD1
CASSVEGGTDTQYF,TGTGCCAGCAGCGTAGAAGGGGGAACAGATACGCAGTATTTT,14,TRBJ2-3,TRBV9,once,-
CASRPPRSSYNEQFF,TGCGCCAGCAGACCCCCACGGTCATCGTACAATGAGCAGTTCTTC,15,TRBJ2-1,TRBV23-1,-,-
CASSLYGEEAFF,TGTGCCAGTAGTTTGTACGGGGAAGAAGCTTTCTTT,12,TRBJ1-1,TRBV19,-,-
CAISELSGAADTQYF,TGTGCCATCAGTGAGCTGTCGGGAGCGGCAGATACGCAGTATTTT,15,TRBJ2-3,TRBV10-3,-,-
CASRQDRVGQPQHF,TGTGCCAGCAGACAAGACAGGGTTGGTCAGCCCCAGCATTTT,14,TRBJ1-5,TRBV28,-,TRBD1
CASSWQVDNEQFF,TGTGCCAGCAGTTGGCAGGTAGACAATGAGCAGTTCTTC,13,TRBJ2-1,TRBV27,-,-
CAWTQTGVSYEQYF,TGTGCCTGGACACAAACAGGGGTTTCCTACGAGCAGTACTTC,14,TRBJ2-7,TRBV30,-,TRBD1
CAWTWRANTGELFF,TGTGCCTGGACTTGGAGGGCCAACACCGGGGAGCTGTTTTTT,14,TRBJ2-2,TRBV30,-,-
CASSLASGNYEQYF,TGTGCCAGCAGCTTAGCGTCAGGCAACTACGAGCAGTACTTC,14,TRBJ2-7,TRBV7-9,-,-
CASRPGLADNEQFF,TGTGCCAGCAGACCGGGACTAGCGGACAATGAGCAGTTCTTC,14,TRBJ2-1,TRBV6-5,-,TRBD2
CASSQSPRGANNEQFF,TGCGCCAGCAGCCAATCCCCCCGCGGTGCAAACAATGAGCAGTTCTTC,16,TRBJ2-1,TRBV4-1,-,-
CATSSDRASTDTQYF,TGTGCCACCAGTTCGGACAGGGCTAGCACAGATACGCAGTATTTT,15,TRBJ2-3,TRBV15,-,TRBD1
CATSRTSGSDKNIQYF,TGTGCCACCAGCCGAACTAGCGGGAGTGACAAAAACATTCAGTACTTC,16,TRBJ2-4,TRBV15,-,TRBD2
CASSPGTSGSGYEQYF,TGTGCCAGCAGCCCCGGGACTAGCGGGAGCGGTTACGAGCAGTACTTC,16,TRBJ2-7,TRBV7-9,-,TRBD2
CASSPQGRDGYTF,TGTGCCAGCAGTCCTCAGGGTAGGGATGGCTACACCTTC,13,TRBJ1-2,TRBV6-5,-,-
CASSELVRGGRNTEAFF,TGTGCCAGCAGTGAATTAGTAAGGGGCGGCCGGAACACTGAAGCTTTCTTT,17,TRBJ1-1,TRBV25-1,-,-
CSVLAGDGEQYF,TGCAGCGTTTTAGCCGGAGACGGCGAGCAGTACTTC,12,TRBJ2-7,TRBV29-1,-,-
CASSPTGVSNQPQHF,TGTGCCAGCTCACCCACAGGGGTAAGCAATCAGCCCCAGCATTTT,15,TRBJ1-5,TRBV18,few,TRBD1
CASSPTRGMNEQFF,TGTGCCAGCTCACCAACCAGGGGGATGAATGAGCAGTTCTTC,14,TRBJ2-1,TRBV18,-,TRBD1
CASSQGTGTLAEQFF,TGTGCCAGCAGCCAGGGGACAGGGACCTTGGCTGAGCAGTTCTTC,15,TRBJ2-1,TRBV5-6,-,TRBD1